Below, 18 T cell receptor beta chains from the same sample are listed, as sequenced in a study of cytomegalovirus exposure and HLA in healthy donors. PCR primers comprised 60 Vbeta and 13 Jbeta primers. Produced via immunoSEQ multiplex PCR; TCRdb's table is partial and in-frame only. This table has around 200,000 clones, roughly 89% appearing once. The sequenced sample was PBMCs. Receptors were obtained from a woman in her late teens or twenties in good health and CMV-seronegative.

V and J are TRBV30 and TRBJ2-7; 11 nucleotides line up with TRBD1. The V gene's germline CDR1 is GTSNPN and CDR2 SVGIG (reference sequence). The CDR3 covers 16 residues. V shed 2 bases, J shed 5 bases, and the junction held 11 bases outside the gene matches. The CDR3 reads CAWSHHWDRGSHEQYF. In DNA form, the CDR3 reads TGTGCCTGGAGTCATCATTGGGACAGGGGGTCCCACGAGCAGTACTTC.

V and J are TRBV13 and TRBJ2-7, with 7 positions matching TRBD1. CDR1 and CDR2 from the germline V gene are PRHDT and FYEKMQ (reference sequence). The CDR3 covers 13 residues. J lost 4 bases, V lost 3 bases, and 3 bases had no gene match. Here the CDR3 DNA reads TGTGCCAGCAGCTTGTCACAGGGGTACGAGCAGTACTTC. Amino acid sequence: CASSLSQGYEQYF.

The gene calls are TRBV7-2 and TRBJ1-1; D perhaps matches TRBD1 (5 bases). Germline CDR1 is SGHTA and CDR2 is FQGNSA. The CDR3 runs to 16 residues. V was shortened by 7 bases and J by 9 bases, with 27 bases between the two germline ends. The CDR3 reads CASNLMGGLFSKKAFF. CDR3 DNA sequence: TGTGCCAGCAACCTGATGGGGGGACTCTTCTCTAAGAAAGCTTTCTTT.

The chain employs TRBV7-6 and TRBJ2-1; perhaps TRBD2 as D (6 bases). From germline, CDR1 is SGHVS and CDR2 FNYEAQ. The CDR3 totals 15 residues. Trimming took off 5 bases at V and 5 bases at J, with 16 bases between the two ends. The CDR3 DNA is TGTGCCAGCAGCACCAGGACTATAACTAACAATGAGCAGTTCTTC. Its protein product is CASSTRTITNNEQFF.

V gene TRBV6-5 combines with J gene TRBJ2-2; 8 positions agree with TRBD2. Germline V gene lookup returns CDR1 MNHEY and CDR2 SVGAGI. The CDR3 sequence is 15 residues long. The junction had 7 bases not matched to a gene; V was cut back by 4 bases and J by 6 bases. The CDR3 nucleotides read TGTGCCAGCAGTTCCTTAGCGGGAAGAGCCGGGGAGCTGTTTTTT. Residues: CASSSLAGRAGELFF.

The V call is TRBV5-6, the J call TRBJ2-3; D is possibly TRBD2 (6 bases). With 1 base removed from V and 2 bases from J, the gap between germline ends came to 8 bases. The germline V gene has CDR1 SGHDT and CDR2 YYEEEE. The CDR3 consists of 14 residues. The CDR3 spells CASSLRTTTDTQYF. The CDR3 nucleotides read TGTGCCAGCAGCTTGAGGACTACCACAGATACGCAGTATTTT.

V is TRBV27 and J is TRBJ2-1; D is perhaps TRBD1 (7 bases). Germline values: CDR1 MNHEY, CDR2 SMNVEV (reference sequence). This CDR3 has 18 amino acids. Trimming removed 1 base from V and 8 bases from J, with 24 bases in between. The CDR3 region is CASSLLSGPEGAVDEQFF. The CDR3 DNA is TGTGCCAGCAGTTTATTAAGCGGGCCCGAGGGGGCCGTAGATGAGCAGTTCTTC.

The chain couples TRBV7-6 to TRBJ2-1; possibly TRBD2 for D (6 bases). Germline assignment: CDR1 SGHVS and CDR2 FNYEAQ. Trimming removed 3 bases from V and 7 bases from J, with 28 bases in between. The CDR3 runs to 19 residues. The CDR3 DNA reads TGTGCCAGCAGCTTTAGTGGTGGTGGGTCTAGCGTAATTGGTAATGAGCAGTTCTTC. Encoded protein: CASSFSGGGSSVIGNEQFF.

This chain uses TRBV6-1 with TRBJ2-7, with TRBD1 matching 9 bases. V was clipped by 7 bases and J by 3 bases; unmatched bases: 7. CDR1 is MNHNS, CDR2 SASEGT, per germline. This CDR3 is 14 amino acids long. The DNA for the CDR3 is TGTGCCAGCATTACAGGGGGCCAACACTACGAGCAGTACTTC. It is translated as CASITGGQHYEQYF.

The V and J genes are TRBV5-6 and TRBJ2-7, with TRBD1 matching over 8 bases. Germline-derived CDR1 and CDR2 are SGHDT and YYEEEE. With 3 bases clipped from V and 4 bases from J, the junction kept 9 bases outside the gene matches. The length of the CDR3 is 15 residues. CDR3 sequence (DNA): TGTGCCAGCAGCTATCCCCCAGGGGGCGGTTACGAGCAGTACTTC. Translating it yields CASSYPPGGGYEQYF.

The DNA for the CDR3 is TGTGCCAGCAGCCTGGGACTAGCGGGCTTCTCCTACGAGCAGTACTTC. Protein product: CASSLGLAGFSYEQYF. The chain has TRBV5-4 and TRBJ2-7; TRBD2 matches at 12 bases. V trimming: 4 bases; J trimming: 0 bases; junction bases outside the gene matches: 5. CDR1 is SGHNT, CDR2 YYREEE, per germline (reference sequence). CDR3 length: 16 residues.

The chain combines TRBV21-1 with TRBJ2-7; TRBD2 is taken as the D call from the table, unchecked against the DNA. TRBV21-1 is noted as a pseudogene. CDR3 length: 12 residues. The CDR3 bases are TGTGCCAGCAGCAAACGCAGGCTAGCGGCCCTCTTC. Protein: CASSKRRLAALF.

This sequence joins TRBV5-1 and TRBJ1-5, with TRBD1 matching over 8 bases. The CDR3 loop spans 14 amino acids. Germline CDR1 reads SGHRS; CDR2 reads YFSETQ. J gave up 6 bases and V 4 bases, and 6 bases lay outside the gene matches. The CDR3 loop reads CASSHGQGGQPQHF. The CDR3 DNA is TGCGCCAGCAGCCACGGACAGGGAGGTCAGCCCCAGCATTTT.

The V gene is TRBV19, the J gene TRBJ2-3, with unresolved D. Germline loops: CDR1 LNHDA, CDR2 SQIVND (reference sequence). Trimming took 5 bases from V and 0 from J, leaving 9 bases between them. This CDR3 region has 14 residues. The CDR3 region has the DNA TGTGCCAGTAGTTTGTCGTTTAGCACAGATACGCAGTATTTT. Amino acid sequence: CASSLSFSTDTQYF. Based on the CDR3 plus reference TRBV19 and TRBJ2-3, the full variable domain is DGGITQSPKYLFRKEGQNVTLSCEQNLNHDAMYWYRQDPGQGLRLIYYSQIVNDFQKGDIAEGYSVSREKKESFPLTVTSAQKNPTAFYLCASSLSFSTDTQYFGPGTRLTVL.

This sequence joins TRBV7-2 and TRBJ1-1; D gene unclear. Per germline, CDR1 SGHTA and CDR2 FQGNSA. The V and J ends lost 2 bases and 4 bases respectively, with 11 bases between them. This CDR3 is built from 14 residues. The CDR3 region has the DNA TGTGCCAGCAGCTTAATGTCAGGATCCACTGAAGCTTTCTTT. It specifies CASSLMSGSTEAFF.

This clone was seen a single time. The gene calls are TRBV18 and TRBJ1-2; a weak D match, TRBD1 (5 bases). The CDR3 runs 14 residues. Trimming cost V 3 bases and J 1 base, with 9 bases left between them. Germline lookup yields CDR1 KGHSH and CDR2 LQKENI. The CDR3 region is CASSPSGDNYGYTF. CDR3 DNA: TGTGCCAGCTCACCGTCGGGGGATAACTATGGCTACACCTTC.

The chain couples TRBV18 to TRBJ2-7; perhaps TRBD2 as D (6 bases). The CDR3 has 15 residues. Trimming pared 5 bases from V and 2 bases from J, leaving 16 bases between. CDR1 is KGHSH and CDR2 is LQKENI in the germline V gene. For the CDR3, the DNA is TGTGCCAGCTCAGACGATGCTAGCGTAGCCTACGAGCAGTACTTC. Amino acid sequence: CASSDDASVAYEQYF.

The rearrangement links TRBV19 to TRBJ2-3, with 7 bases aligning to TRBD1. CDR3 length: 14 amino acids. Trimming at V came to 7 bases and at J to 1 base, leaving 5 bases not matched to a gene. The V gene's germline CDR1 is LNHDA and CDR2 SQIVND (reference sequence). The CDR3 nucleotides read TGTGCCAGTACCCAAACAGGGGGCACAGATACGCAGTATTTT. Its translation: CASTQTGGTDTQYF. Variable domain in full (rest from reference TRBV19 and TRBJ2-3): DGGITQSPKYLFRKEGQNVTLSCEQNLNHDAMYWYRQDPGQGLRLIYYSQIVNDFQKGDIAEGYSVSREKKESFPLTVTSAQKNPTAFYLCASTQTGGTDTQYFGPGTRLTVL.